Each of the 25 T cell receptor beta chains below was sequenced from the same sample in a study of PD-1 blockade in classical Hodgkin lymphoma. The protocol was immunoSEQ multiplex PCR, while the TCRdb copy is restricted to in-frame clones and leaves out a portion. The sample has some 40,000 clones; about 79% are singletons. Exposure to brentuximab vedotin varied, and each patient had relapsed following autologous stem cell transplantation. Specimen: peripheral blood mononuclear cells (PBMCs), collected at baseline. Receptors were obtained from a human donor with classical Hodgkin lymphoma.

This chain joins TRBV7-9 and TRBJ1-1, with D possibly matching TRBD1 (6 bases). The V and J ends lost 4 bases and 3 bases respectively, with 18 bases between them. The CDR3 runs to 16 residues. Per germline, CDR1 SEHNR and CDR2 FQNEAQ (reference sequence). The CDR3 DNA is TGTGCCAGCAGCTATCCTGTCGGGGGGGCACACACTGAAGCTTTCTTT. This encodes CASSYPVGGAHTEAFF.

Notes on this clone: The junction departs from the called germline gene at one end, perhaps through a read error. The chain links TRBV7-9 to TRBJ2-1; TRBD1 matches at 7 bases. Germline-derived CDR1 and CDR2 are SEHNR and FQNEAQ (reference sequence). This CDR3 spans 15 amino acids. The CDR3 is CASSLRGQEYSEQFF. DNA of the CDR3: TGTGCCAGCAGCCTAAGAGGACAGGAGTACAGTGAGCAGTTCTTC. The whole variable domain, remainder taken from reference TRBV7-9 and TRBJ2-1, is DTGVSQNPRHKITKRGQNVTFRCDPISEHNRLYWYRQTLGQGPEFLTYFQNEAQLEKSRLLSDRFSAERPKGSFSTLEIQRTEQGDSAMYLCASSLRGQEYSEQFFGPGTRLTVL.

The chain couples TRBV11-3 to TRBJ2-1; D uncertain. Germline-derived CDR1 and CDR2 are SGHNT and YENEEA. The CDR3 is 12 amino acids. V lost 3 bases and J 8 bases, leaving 8 bases between the germline ends. The CDR3 DNA reads TGTGCCAGCAGCTTGGGTCGGGATGAGCAGTTCTTC. Amino acid sequence: CASSLGRDEQFF.

J is TRBJ1-2 and V is TRBV19; TRBD1 matches at 8 bases. This CDR3 comprises 18 residues. CDR1 and CDR2 from the germline V gene are LNHDA and SQIVND (reference sequence). Trimming at V came to 3 bases and at J to 8 bases, leaving 20 bases not matched to a gene. For the CDR3, the DNA is TGTGCCAGTAGTATGGCAACAGGGGGGGTCAGGAAAGGGAGAGGCTACACCTTC. Encoded protein: CASSMATGGVRKGRGYTF.

This clone was detected only a few times. V is TRBV28 and J is TRBJ2-1, with TRBD2 as a possible D gene (6 bases). Trimming took 3 bases from V and 3 from J, leaving 9 bases between them. In germline, CDR1 is MDHEN, CDR2 SYDVKM. The CDR3 contains 14 residues. The CDR3: CASSFAGNYNEQFF. In DNA, the CDR3 is TGTGCCAGCAGTTTTGCGGGGAACTACAATGAGCAGTTCTTC.

As DNA, the CDR3 is TGCGCCAGCAGCCCTGGGATGGGGTTATTTAACTATGGCTACACCTTC. Translation: CASSPGMGLFNYGYTF. V usage is TRBV5-1 and J usage is TRBJ1-2; D call uncertain. The length of the CDR3 is 16 residues. V dropped 4 bases and J dropped 1 base, with 17 bases sitting between them. Germline values: CDR1 SGHRS, CDR2 YFSETQ.

The V gene is TRBV10-3, the J gene TRBJ2-5, with 7 bases matching TRBD1. The CDR3 spans 15 residues. Germline trimming cut 1 base from V and 1 base from J; bases unmatched to any gene: 3. Germline loops: CDR1 ENHRY, CDR2 SYGVKD. The CDR3 protein is CAISEWGTAQETQYF. CDR3 nucleotide sequence: TGTGCCATCAGTGAGTGGGGGACAGCCCAAGAGACCCAGTACTTC.

The V gene is TRBV28, the J gene TRBJ2-2, with D uncertain. Germline CDR1 reads MDHEN; CDR2 reads SYDVKM. This CDR3 is 15 amino acids long. The V end lost 4 bases, the J end lost 2 bases, and 11 bases lay between the germline ends. CDR3 sequence reads: CASSSFRTNTGELFF. The DNA of the CDR3 is TGTGCCAGCAGTTCTTTTCGGACCAACACCGGGGAGCTGTTTTTT.

The chain uses TRBV19 and TRBJ2-7; the match to TRBD2 covers 8 bases. The CDR3 is 15 residues long. The germline gives CDR1 LNHDA, CDR2 SQIVND (reference sequence). The V and J ends lost 5 bases and 0 bases, in that order; junction bases with no gene match: 6. CDR3 DNA: TGTGCCAGTAGTCCGGGGGGGGCCAGCTCCTACGAGCAGTACTTC. Its protein is CASSPGGASSYEQYF.

The J gene is TRBJ2-5, the V gene TRBV7-9; no clear D gene. The CDR3 spans 14 residues. Trimming cost V 6 bases and J 1 base, with 12 bases left between them. Per germline, CDR1 SEHNR and CDR2 FQNEAQ (reference sequence). The CDR3 bases are TGTGCCAGCAGACAAAGAGGCCCCCAAGAGACCCAGTACTTC. Its translation: CASRQRGPQETQYF.

This clone was seen more than once but under ten times. The chain has TRBV4-2 and TRBJ2-1, with 7 bases fitting TRBD2. This CDR3 is built from 14 residues. V was pared by 4 bases and J by 1 base, with 1 base of the junction left unmatched. Germline CDR1 reads LGHNA; CDR2 reads YNFKEQ. The DNA of the CDR3 is TGTGCCAGCAGCCCTAGCGGTTCCTACAATGAGCAGTTCTTC. Its protein product is CASSPSGSYNEQFF.

In this sample, this clone turned up once. This rearrangement joins TRBV9 to TRBJ2-7; 7 bases map to TRBD1. After removal of 0 bases from V and 7 bases from J, the junction contained 4 bases not matched to a gene. Germline-derived CDR1 and CDR2 are SGDLS and YYNGEE. This CDR3 has 13 amino acids. CDR3 sequence: CASSVEGDREQYF. In nucleotides, the CDR3 is TGTGCCAGCAGCGTAGAAGGGGACAGAGAGCAGTACTTC. The entire variable domain, with the rest obtained from reference TRBV9 and TRBJ2-7, is as follows: DSGVTQTPKHLITATGQRVTLRCSPRSGDLSVYWYQQSLDQGLQFLIQYYNGEERAKGNILERFSAQQFPDLHSELNLSSLELGDSALYFCASSVEGDREQYFGPGTRLTVT.

The CDR3 here is CASSSTSETYEQYF. In DNA form, the CDR3 reads TGTGCCAGCAGCAGTACTAGCGAGACCTACGAGCAGTACTTC. This chain uses TRBV7-9 with TRBJ2-7; 7 bases line up with TRBD2. Per the germline V gene, CDR1 is SEHNR and CDR2 is FQNEAQ (reference sequence). This CDR3 is 14 amino acids long. The ends lost 5 bases at V and 2 bases at J; junction bases unmatched: 6.

J is TRBJ1-1 and V is TRBV6-6; D is ambiguous. The V end lost 5 bases, the J end lost 4 bases, and 11 bases lay between the germline ends. The CDR3 has 13 residues. Looked up from germline, CDR1 is MNHNY and CDR2 is SVGAGI (reference sequence). This chain's CDR3 is CASSRDQSTEAFF. CDR3 in DNA: TGTGCCAGCAGTCGAGACCAGAGCACTGAAGCTTTCTTT.

This chain links TRBV2 with TRBJ1-1; the D gene is possibly TRBD1 (5 bases). The V end was cut by 2 bases, the J end by 4 bases, with 11 bases between. From germline, CDR1 is SNHLY and CDR2 FYNNEI. This CDR3 contains 14 residues. The CDR3 loop reads CASSELGGTTEAFF. CDR3 sequence (DNA): TGTGCCAGCAGTGAACTCGGAGGGACCACTGAAGCTTTCTTT.

The chain joins TRBV9 to TRBJ2-3, with unresolved D. CDR1 and CDR2 (germline): SGDLS, YYNGEE. The CDR3 loop spans 11 amino acids. Trimming took off 3 bases at V and 2 bases at J, with 1 base between the two ends. Here the CDR3 reads CASSATDTQYF. CDR3 coding DNA: TGTGCCAGCAGCGCCACAGATACGCAGTATTTT. Together with reference TRBV9 and TRBJ2-3, the CDR3 gives the full variable domain: DSGVTQTPKHLITATGQRVTLRCSPRSGDLSVYWYQQSLDQGLQFLIQYYNGEERAKGNILERFSAQQFPDLHSELNLSSLELGDSALYFCASSATDTQYFGPGTRLTVL.

About this clone itself: A much bigger clone sits one base away, suggesting this may be a read error. The chain uses TRBV28 and TRBJ1-2; perhaps TRBD1 as D (5 bases). CDR1 and CDR2 from the germline V gene are MDHEN and SYDVKM. V was cut by 3 bases and J by 5 bases, with 13 bases left in between. This CDR3 spans 14 amino acids. The CDR3 sequence: CASSFARAGYGYTF. In DNA form, the CDR3 reads TGTGCCAGCAGTTTCGCCAGGGCTGGATATGGCTACACCTTC.

The CDR3 is CASSETRSGELFF. The CDR3 DNA follows: TGCGCCAGCAGTGAAACTCGAAGCGGGGAGCTGTTTTTT. This chain uses TRBV10-2 with TRBJ2-2; D call uncertain. This CDR3 contains 13 residues. The germline V gene encodes CDR1 WSHSY and CDR2 SAAADI. The ends were cut back, 3 bases at V and 7 bases at J, with 9 bases in the middle.

The chain has TRBV6-6 and TRBJ2-7, with 11 bases that match TRBD1. Looked up from germline, CDR1 is MNHNY and CDR2 is SVGAGI (reference sequence). V lost 5 bases to trimming and J lost 9 bases; unmatched junction nucleotides: 9. The CDR3 has 14 residues. The CDR3 DNA reads TGTGCCAGCAGTCGCGGACAGGGGGCGCCGGGGCAGTACTTC. Its translation: CASSRGQGAPGQYF.

The rearrangement links TRBV7-3 to TRBJ2-1; D might be TRBD1 (6 bases). Per the germline V gene, CDR1 is SGHTA and CDR2 is FQGTGA. The CDR3 totals 18 residues. Trimming took 0 bases from V and 3 from J, leaving 18 bases between them. The CDR3 region is CASSLTPQQTGYYNEQFF. Here the CDR3 DNA reads TGTGCCAGCAGCTTAACGCCCCAGCAGACAGGATACTACAATGAGCAGTTCTTC.

This chain joins TRBV5-4 and TRBJ2-1, with 11 bases identical to TRBD2. V shed 2 bases and J 6 bases; nucleotides not matched to a gene: 4. CDR3 size: 15 residues. CDR1 is SGHNT, CDR2 YYREEE, per germline (reference sequence). The CDR3, as DNA: TGTGCCAGCAGCTTCTCACTAGCGGGAGTCAATGAGCAGTTCTTC. Its protein product is CASSFSLAGVNEQFF.

In DNA form, the CDR3 reads TGTGCCAGCAGTTTACACAGGGCGAACACTGAAGCTTTCTTT. As protein: CASSLHRANTEAFF. V gene TRBV28 combines with J gene TRBJ1-1; D might be TRBD1 (6 bases). Germline values: CDR1 MDHEN, CDR2 SYDVKM. The CDR3 loop spans 14 amino acids. Trimming took off 2 bases at V and 1 base at J, with 8 bases between the two ends.

The chain combines TRBV6-5 with TRBJ1-4, with 7 bases aligning to TRBD1. V was pared by 0 bases and J by 5 bases, with 6 bases of the junction left unmatched. Germline CDR1 reads MNHEY; CDR2 reads SVGAGI. This CDR3 has 16 residues. The CDR3 region is CASSYSRGGENEKLFF. The CDR3 DNA reads TGTGCCAGCAGTTACTCGAGAGGGGGCGAGAATGAAAAACTGTTTTTT.

This clone was picked up many times. This chain connects TRBV7-9 to TRBJ1-2; a weak D match, TRBD1 (5 bases). This CDR3 is 13 amino acids long. Trimming removed 1 base at V and 8 bases at J, with 11 bases between. The germline CDR1 and CDR2 sequences are SEHNR and FQNEAQ (reference sequence). Written as DNA, the CDR3 is TGTGCCAGCAGCTTAGGGGGCGTGGACGGCTACACCTTC. This translates into CASSLGGVDGYTF. The full variable domain, rest sourced from reference TRBV7-9 and TRBJ1-2, is DTGVSQNPRHKITKRGQNVTFRCDPISEHNRLYWYRQTLGQGPEFLTYFQNEAQLEKSRLLSDRFSAERPKGSFSTLEIQRTEQGDSAMYLCASSLGGVDGYTFGSGTRLTVV.

The V and J genes are TRBV28 and TRBJ2-7; D may be TRBD1 (5 bases). V was clipped by 4 bases and J by 2 bases, with 9 bases between them. This CDR3 has 13 residues. The germline gives CDR1 MDHEN, CDR2 SYDVKM. The CDR3 DNA is TGTGCCAGCAGTTCGGACACCGCCTACGAGCAGTACTTC. Translating gives CASSSDTAYEQYF. The full variable domain, with the rest looked up from reference TRBV28 and TRBJ2-7, is DVKVTQSSRYLVKRTGEKVFLECVQDMDHENMFWYRQDPGLGLRLIYFSYDVKMKEKGDIPEGYSVSREKKERFSLILESASTNQTSMYLCASSSDTAYEQYFGPGTRLTVT.